This T cell receptor beta chain emerged from a study of T-cell memory formation after mild COVID-19. Study-level points and caveats: The CD4+ clones that contracted clustered mainly within CM and EM, and the CD8+ clones concentrated in EMRA. The SARS-CoV-2 specificity of second-wave clones reaching peak at day 37 remained unverified.

From the 5' RACE reads, TCRdb called clonotypes with MiXCR, one entry per CDR3 protein. The table includes around 200,000 distinct CDR3 sequences, roughly 30% detected once. This clonotype showed up just a few times. Antigen unknown. The germline CDR1 and CDR2 sequences are LGHNA and YSLEER. Between the trimmed V and J ends, which lost 0 bases and 4 bases, there was a span of 12 bases. CDR3 length equals 15 residues. This chain links TRBV4-3 with TRBJ1-2; possibly TRBD1 for D (5 bases). The sequence was collected from an adult woman who had mild COVID-19 (a few samples of this study predate the infection). Cell type and time point are not known. The sample taken for sequencing was PBMCs or a T cell subset sorted from them (not recorded which). The CDR3 loop is CASSQDPGGGYGYTF. In DNA, the CDR3 is TGCGCCAGCAGCCAAGACCCGGGGGGAGGCTATGGCTACACCTTC.